The next 7 T cell receptor beta chains were all read from a single sample in a study of OX40 agonist ivuxolimab in advanced cancers. Library preparation was by the immunoSEQ multiplex PCR assay. Held by TCRdb, this immuneACCESS table contains in-frame sequences only and omits some clones. Under half of the omission traces to an unresolved V gene where checked; the cause of the rest is unknown. The sample table shows about 90,000 clones, and less than 95% are seen once. The top ten constitute around 8.7% of the sample. Here the sequenced sample was CD4+ or CD8+ T cells sorted from blood, taken in a trial of the OX40 agonist ivuxolimab. Source of these receptors: an adult with an advanced solid tumor such as melanoma, head and neck, liver or kidney cancer.

The chain links TRBV6-1 to TRBJ1-5; unclear D gene. This CDR3 spans 17 amino acids. Germline V CDR1 and CDR2: MNHNS, SASEGT. Trimming shortened V by 4 bases and J by 6 bases, and 22 bases separated the two germline ends. The CDR3 sequence: CASSGRWIPGHGQPQHF. CDR3 coding DNA: TGTGCCAGCAGTGGCCGTTGGATCCCGGGCCATGGTCAGCCCCAGCATTTT.

The genes are TRBV6-6 and TRBJ1-2; D unclear. This CDR3 comprises 12 residues. Germline lookup yields CDR1 MNHNY and CDR2 SVGAGI (reference sequence). Trimming cost V 2 bases and J 6 bases, with 7 bases left between them. CDR3 nucleotide sequence: TGTGCCAGCAGTTACACGGGCCATGGCTACACCTTC. This codes for CASSYTGHGYTF.

The gene calls are TRBV14 and TRBJ2-1; 7 positions agree with TRBD2. Trimming cost V 3 bases and J 0 bases; bases outside gene matches: 2. The CDR3 is made up of 15 amino acids. The V gene's germline CDR1 is SGHDN and CDR2 FVKESK. The CDR3 is CASSQRGSSYNEQFF. The CDR3 DNA reads TGTGCCAGCAGCCAGCGCGGGAGCTCCTACAATGAGCAGTTCTTC.

CDR3 region: CASKGAGQEKLFF. The CDR3 DNA is TGTGCCAGCAAGGGGGCAGGGCAGGAAAAACTGTTTTTT. V is TRBV2 and J is TRBJ1-4, with 7 bases matching TRBD1. The J segment lost 8 bases and the V segment lost 7 bases, leaving 7 bases of the junction unmatched. The CDR3 loop spans 13 amino acids. Germline V gives CDR1 SNHLY, CDR2 FYNNEI.

This rearrangement joins TRBV28 to TRBJ2-3; no definite D call. V was shortened by 3 bases and J by 7 bases, with 8 bases between the two germline ends. The CDR3 length is 12 residues. Germline V gene lookup returns CDR1 MDHEN and CDR2 SYDVKM. The CDR3: CASSLGGHTQYF. CDR3 DNA: TGTGCCAGCAGTTTGGGTGGGCATACGCAGTATTTT.

This rearrangement joins TRBV11-2 to TRBJ1-5; D is unresolved. Trimming cost V 5 bases and J 0 bases, with 14 bases left between them. In germline, CDR1 is SGHAT, CDR2 FQNNGV. This CDR3 is 16 amino acids long. CDR3: CASSAGPGVSNQPQHF. The CDR3 coding sequence is TGTGCCAGCAGCGCCGGCCCAGGTGTTAGCAATCAGCCCCAGCATTTT.

This clone appeared a single time. The chain recombines TRBV5-6 with TRBJ2-7; TRBD2 agrees at 10 bases. Germline values: CDR1 SGHDT, CDR2 YYEEEE. Germline trimming cut 0 bases from V and 6 bases from J; bases unmatched to any gene: 6. This CDR3 has 15 amino acids. Written as DNA, the CDR3 is TGTGCCAGCAGCTTGGGGCTAGCGGGAGTTGGCGAGCAGTACTTC. Its translation is CASSLGLAGVGEQYF.